This T cell receptor (beta chain) was identified in a study of glioma-infiltrating T cells after dendritic cell vaccination. Study-level information: Samples are from glioblastoma patients in Phase I and II dendritic cell vaccine trials. The vaccine used monocyte-derived dendritic cells pulsed overnight with autologous tumor lysate.

TCRdb keeps only in-frame clones here, not all; method: immunoSEQ multiplex PCR. The sample consists of about 50,000 clones, over 75% of them appearing once. The TCR sequence derives from a human donor with glioblastoma. Sequenced here: blood, sampled before dendritic cell vaccination.

The CDR3 DNA is TGTGCCAGTAGCCGGAATGATTTAAGGGACAGCTATGGCTACACCTTC. It yields the protein CASSRNDLRDSYGYTF. The V and J genes are TRBV19 and TRBJ1-2; 7 positions agree with TRBD1. Trimming cost V 6 bases and J 4 bases; bases outside gene matches: 14. The germline V gene encodes CDR1 LNHDA and CDR2 SQIVND (reference sequence). The CDR3 is made up of 16 amino acids. The full variable domain, in which reference TRBV19 and TRBJ1-2 provide the parts outside the CDR3, is DGGITQSPKYLFRKEGQNVTLSCEQNLNHDAMYWYRQDPGQGLRLIYYSQIVNDFQKGDIAEGYSVSREKKESFPLTVTSAQKNPTAFYLCASSRNDLRDSYGYTFGSGTRLTVV.